The entry that follows covers one T cell receptor (beta chain) sequence. Its antigen remains unidentified. Per-base qualities were not stored, and no clone one base away is much larger. The trial excluded patients who had a history of autoimmune disease or who were on systemic immunosuppression. Peripheral blood for TCR sequencing was drawn from every dose cohort at baseline, at cycle 4 day 1 and at cycle 7 day 1. The samples were drawn from a first-in-human, open-label, multicenter phase I dose-escalation trial of ivuxolimab. The trial enrolled adults with locally advanced or metastatic head and neck squamous cell, hepatocellular, melanoma or renal cell carcinoma. Before TCR sequencing, CD4+ T cells and CD8+ T cells from peripheral blood were sorted into separate populations. These data are taken from a study of OX40 agonist ivuxolimab in advanced cancers. Regarding the research as a whole: Ivuxolimab was an agonistic, fully human IgG2 monoclonal antibody directed against OX40 (CD134), a costimulatory receptor. Among the 50 to 55 dose-escalation patients, around 20 had hepatocellular carcinoma, 15 or so melanoma, 9 renal cell carcinoma and 9 head and neck cancer. The paper reports the monotherapy dose-escalation portion (N of about 47 patients) of the phase I ivuxolimab trial. Patients were allowed to have had prior anti-PD-1, anti-PD-L1 or anti-CTLA-4 therapy, and 40% to 45% of the dose-escalation patients had previously received checkpoint inhibitors. The point of sequencing TCRbeta in the periphery was to test whether ivuxolimab changed TCR sequence diversity and drove clonal T-cell expansion. Intravenous ivuxolimab was administered to patients every 2 weeks at six dose levels: 0.01, 0.1, 0.3, 1.5, 3 and 10 mg/kg. Partial responses occurred in three dose-escalation patients, of whom one had hepatocellular carcinoma and two had cutaneous melanoma. In the dose-escalation cohort, approximately 80% of patients were male, and the mean age was roughly 60 years with a range of roughly 20 to 80.

For sequencing of the TCRbeta CDR3 region, genomic DNA was extracted from the sorted cells. The immunoSEQ Assay was used to sequence the TCRbeta CDR3 regions. In TCRdb, the immuneACCESS table is reduced to in-frame sequences with V and J assigned. These tables do not hold every clone; where another copy was compared, an unresolved V gene accounts for under half, and the others remain unexplained. The sample table contains almost 85,000 clones; only one count was recorded for around 83% of them. Of the sample, 6% to 8% is held by the ten largest clones. The research as a whole found: The antigen specificity of the peripheral T cells that underwent clonal expansion was not determined. On average, CD8+ T cells showed more expanded clones than CD4+ T cells after ivuxolimab. In the 0.1-3.0 mg/kg groups, partial responders had among the lowest normalized peripheral clonal expansion, particularly in CD8+ T cells. Low levels of normalized T-cell clonal expansion were also seen in some patients who did not respond. At doses of 0.1 to 3.0 mg/kg, clonal expansion of both CD4+ and CD8+ T cells in blood was seen between baseline and week 6.

V and J are trimmed by 6 bases and 7 bases, and the gene matches miss 2 bases of the junction. As encoded in the germline V gene (reference sequence), CDR1 is DFQATT while CDR2 is SNEGSKA. The CDR3 goes from the cysteine to the phenylalanine over 11 residues. CDR3 DNA only is kept here, 33 bases in frame from base 1. The chain links TRBV20-1 with TRBJ2-1, with 8 bases aligning to TRBD2. This TCR was recovered from an adult with an advanced solid tumor such as melanoma, head and neck, liver or kidney cancer. Sequenced material: CD4+ or CD8+ T cells sorted from blood, taken in a trial of the OX40 agonist ivuxolimab. At the DNA level, the sequence is TGCAGTGCCCGGGGGGGGAATGAGCAGTTCTTC. This encodes CSARGGNEQFF.